This is a list of T cell receptor beta chains from one sample in a study of shared clonotypes between healthy human individuals. Some clones are missing from TCRdb's copy, which holds only in-frame ones; the method was immunoSEQ multiplex PCR. The sample holds over a million clones, around 95% seen once. Source material: naive CD4+ T cells sorted from blood. These receptors were obtained from a man younger than 45 in good health. The CDR3 runs from the conserved cysteine through the conserved F or W. The D gene is left open where the match is weak. Part of the rows lack a size; the others show once, few, many or a class for expanded clones.

j_call v_call d_call clone_size cdr3_nt cdr3_aa
TRBJ1-1 TRBV18 NA NA TGTGCCAGCTCACTGGGGACCAACACTGAAGCTTTCTTT CASSLGTNTEAFF
TRBJ2-7 TRBV29-1 TRBD1 NA TGCAGCGGGGGACAGGGAAGCGAGCAGTACTTC CSGGQGSEQYF
TRBJ1-1 TRBV30 NA NA TGTGCCTGGAGCCCCCGTTCGGGGACTGAAGCTTTCTTT CAWSPRSGTEAFF
TRBJ2-2 TRBV18 TRBD2 NA TGTGCCAGCTCACCAAGGGGACAGCTGGGACTAGCGGCTAACACCGGGGAGCTGTTTTTT CASSPRGQLGLAANTGELFF
TRBJ2-2 TRBV9 NA NA TGTGCCAGCAGCGTAGGGGGTGGCACCGGGGAGCTGTTTTTT CASSVGGGTGELFF
TRBJ1-5 TRBV28 NA NA TGTGCCAGCAGTTTGGGTCCAGGTCATCAGCCCCAGCATTTT CASSLGPGHQPQHF
TRBJ2-2 TRBV5-6 TRBD2 NA TGTGCCAGCAGCTTGGTTCGGGCTAGCGGGACCACCGGGGAGCTGTTTTTT CASSLVRASGTTGELFF
TRBJ2-1 TRBV7-2 NA NA TGTGCCAGCAGCTTAATTCCCCTGTCGAGGTATGAGCAGTTCTTC CASSLIPLSRYEQFF
TRBJ2-2 TRBV10-3 NA NA TGTGCCATCGGCCGGGGAGGTACCGGGGAGCTGTTTTTT CAIGRGGTGELFF
TRBJ2-1 TRBV7-9 NA NA TGTGCCAGCAGCTCCTTGGCTGGTTACAATGAGCAGTTCTTC CASSSLAGYNEQFF
TRBJ1-4 TRBV2 NA once TGTGCCAGCAGGGGGGTCGGGGGTGAAAAACTGTTTTTT CASRGVGGEKLFF
TRBJ2-1 TRBV10-3 NA NA TGTGCCATCAGCCCCCTGGCTAGCCCGCAGTTCTTC CAISPLASPQFF
TRBJ2-7 TRBV7-9 NA NA TGTGCCAGCAGCTCTAGACCCCGTAGCCTAACCTACGAGCAGTACTTC CASSSRPRSLTYEQYF
TRBJ2-6 TRBV7-2 TRBD2 once TGTGCCAGCAGCGCGGGAGGTGGGGCCAACGTCCTGACTTTC CASSAGGGANVLTF
TRBJ2-2 TRBV19 NA NA TGTGCCAGTAATGGCAGGGGTTTAGCCGGGGAGCTGTTTTTT CASNGRGLAGELFF
TRBJ2-1 TRBV13 TRBD2 NA TGTGCCAGCAGCGCCAGACTAGCGGGAGGAACGCTAGAGCAGTTCTTC CASSARLAGGTLEQFF
TRBJ1-4 TRBV30 NA NA TGTGCCTGGACCGGTCCGGACCACAGGGAAAAACTGTTTTTT CAWTGPDHREKLFF
TRBJ2-6 TRBV5-1 NA once TGCGCCAGCAGCCTCGGAGGTCTAGTATCTGGGGCCAACGTCCTGACTTTC CASSLGGLVSGANVLTF
TRBJ2-3 TRBV2 TRBD2 NA TGTGCCAGCAGTACCGGGACTAGCGGGAGGGAATTCTTCACAGATACGCAGTATTTT CASSTGTSGREFFTDTQYF
TRBJ2-7 TRBV14 TRBD1 once TGTGCCAGCTCCCGGGACAGCTACGAGCAGTACTTC CASSRDSYEQYF
TRBJ2-4 TRBV28 TRBD1 once TGTGCCAGCAGTCGACAGGGTTCTGTCGTAGCCAAAAACATTCAGTACTTC CASSRQGSVVAKNIQYF
TRBJ2-7 TRBV7-9 NA NA TGTGCCAGCAGCTTATATCGGAGGATCGGGGAGCAGTACTTC CASSLYRRIGEQYF
TRBJ1-2 TRBV28 NA once TGTGCCACCTCCGGGACGGATACTAACTATGGCTACACCTTC CATSGTDTNYGYTF
TRBJ2-1 TRBV18 TRBD1 NA TGTGCCAGCTCGCCGTCCCGGGACAGGGTGCAGTACTCCTACAATGAGCAGTTCTTC CASSPSRDRVQYSYNEQFF
TRBJ2-2 TRBV9 NA NA TGTGCCAGCAGCGTAGGTCCCCTGAACACCGGGGAGCTGTTTTTT CASSVGPLNTGELFF
TRBJ1-4 TRBV4-2 NA NA TGTGCCAGCAGCCAAGAACGGGGAGGTAATGAAAAACTGTTTTTT CASSQERGGNEKLFF
TRBJ2-1 TRBV28 NA NA TGTGCCAGCTTCGAAGGCGGGACCTACAATGAGCAGTTCTTC CASFEGGTYNEQFF
TRBJ1-1 TRBV28 NA NA TGTGCCAGCAGTTTGCCGGGATACACTGAAGCTTTCTTT CASSLPGYTEAFF
TRBJ2-1 TRBV19 TRBD1 NA TGTGCCAGTAGCATTCGCTTTGTCCCGGGACAGGGGAATGAGCAGTTCTTC CASSIRFVPGQGNEQFF
TRBJ2-5 TRBV4-1 NA NA TGCGCCAGCAGCCGCGATATTACAGGGTTGGAGACCCAGTACTTC CASSRDITGLETQYF
TRBJ2-7 TRBV5-1 NA NA TGCGCCAGCAGCTTGACTCAGGGTGGCGAGCAGTACTTC CASSLTQGGEQYF
TRBJ2-2 TRBV7-8 NA NA TGTGCCAGCAGCCTAGGCAGGGTTTCAGGTGCCGGGGAGCTGTTTTTT CASSLGRVSGAGELFF
TRBJ2-7 TRBV15 NA NA TGTGCCACCAGCAGAGATCTAGGTAGAGGGAGGTACGAGCAGTACTTC CATSRDLGRGRYEQYF
TRBJ2-7 TRBV28 TRBD2 once TGTGCCAGCAGTTTACCAGGACTAGCGGGATCCTACGAGCAGTACTTC CASSLPGLAGSYEQYF
TRBJ1-1 TRBV5-8 NA NA TGTGCCAGCAGCTATCGGGGGCTGGGGACTGAAGCTTTCTTT CASSYRGLGTEAFF
TRBJ2-7 TRBV19 NA NA TGTGCCAGTAGTATAGGACTAGGGGGCGCAGGAGACTACGAGCAGTACTTC CASSIGLGGAGDYEQYF
TRBJ2-1 TRBV6-4 TRBD1 NA TGTGCCAGCAGTGACGGGACAGGGTACAATGAGCAGTTCTTC CASSDGTGYNEQFF
TRBJ2-5 TRBV14 NA once TGTGCCAGCAGCCACTCAGCGGAAGAGACCCAGTACTTC CASSHSAEETQYF
TRBJ2-5 TRBV30 TRBD2 NA TGTGCCTGGAACGCGGGGGTTCGGGGCGAGACCCAGTACTTC CAWNAGVRGETQYF
TRBJ2-1 TRBV28 TRBD2 NA TGTGCCAGCAGTTTGGCTAGCGGGAGTGGTTACAATGAGCAGTTCTTC CASSLASGSGYNEQFF
TRBJ1-5 TRBV6-5 NA NA TGTGCCAGCAAGAGTAATAGCAATCAGCCCCAGCATTTT CASKSNSNQPQHF
TRBJ2-1 TRBV9 TRBD2 NA TGTGCCAGCAGCGTTGGGGGGGAAATCTCCTACAATGAGCAGTTCTTC CASSVGGEISYNEQFF
TRBJ1-2 TRBV27 NA NA TGTGCCAGCAGTTTACGCCGTCTACCTAACTATGGCTACACCTTC CASSLRRLPNYGYTF
TRBJ2-7 TRBV5-6 NA NA TGTGCCAGCAGCTTGGGGGTCAGCACGGAGTACTTC CASSLGVSTEYF
TRBJ2-7 TRBV7-9 NA NA TGTGCCAGCAGCCCTTACGAGTACTCCTACGAGCAGTACTTC CASSPYEYSYEQYF
TRBJ2-2 TRBV2 NA NA TGTGCCAGCAGTAAGAACACCGGGGAGCTGTTTTTT CASSKNTGELFF